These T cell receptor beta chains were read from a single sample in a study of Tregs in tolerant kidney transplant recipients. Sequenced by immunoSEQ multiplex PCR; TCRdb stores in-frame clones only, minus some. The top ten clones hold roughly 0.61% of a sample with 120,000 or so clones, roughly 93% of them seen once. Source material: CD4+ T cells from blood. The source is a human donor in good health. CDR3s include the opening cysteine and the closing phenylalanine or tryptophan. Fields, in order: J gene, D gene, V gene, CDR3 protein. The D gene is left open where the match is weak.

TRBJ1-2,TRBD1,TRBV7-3,CASSFRQGSGYTF
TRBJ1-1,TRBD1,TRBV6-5,CASTMGTVGTEAFF
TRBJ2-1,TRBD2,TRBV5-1,CASSLAGLAGTTSSYNEQFF
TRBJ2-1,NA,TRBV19,CASSIGNYNEQFF
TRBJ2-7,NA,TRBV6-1,CASSDPGGSSYEQYF
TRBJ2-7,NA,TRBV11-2,CASSPLGYEQYF
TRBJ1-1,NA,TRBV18,CASSPTQNSYMNTEAFF
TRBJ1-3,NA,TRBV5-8,CASSSLPGGNTIYF
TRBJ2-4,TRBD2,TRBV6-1,CASSELAGIGNIQYF
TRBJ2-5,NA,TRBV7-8,CASLNLGALGKETQYF
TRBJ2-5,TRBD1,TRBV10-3,CAISKGQLGETQYF
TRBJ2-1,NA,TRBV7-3,CASSLMSNQQEQFF
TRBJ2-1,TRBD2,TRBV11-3,CASSYGGEKASEQFF
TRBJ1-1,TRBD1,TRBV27,CASSSRGRLLNTEAFF
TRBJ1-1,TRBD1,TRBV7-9,CASSSDGTGATWLGTEAFF
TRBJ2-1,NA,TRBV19,CASSMGAYLSYNEQFF
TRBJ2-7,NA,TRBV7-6,CASSPRTGRLEQYF
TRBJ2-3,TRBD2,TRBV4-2,CASSHGGGRADTQYF
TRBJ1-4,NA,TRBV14,CASSSLQAEEKLFF
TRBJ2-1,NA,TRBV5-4,CASSSKTGQGTNEQFF
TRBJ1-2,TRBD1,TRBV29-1,CSVEGQGYDYGYTF
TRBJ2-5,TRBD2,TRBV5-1,CASSTIFSGNYQETQYF
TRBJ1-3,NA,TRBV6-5,CASSRGGSGNTIYF
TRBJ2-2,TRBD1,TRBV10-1,CASSDPDRGTGELFF
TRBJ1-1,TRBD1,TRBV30,CAWRLWGQGDTEAFF
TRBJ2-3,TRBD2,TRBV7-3,CASSSNPLRAGASTDTQYF
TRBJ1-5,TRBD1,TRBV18,CASSPPLRGLGQPQHF
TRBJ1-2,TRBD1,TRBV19,CASSTPTGNFYGYTF
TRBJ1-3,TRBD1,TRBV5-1,CASSLAGQGFGNTIYF
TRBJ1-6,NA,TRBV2,CANGGQTLYNSPLHF
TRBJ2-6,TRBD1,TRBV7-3,CASSLGLGTGGTGANVLTF
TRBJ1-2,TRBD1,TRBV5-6,CASSATDRVYGYTF
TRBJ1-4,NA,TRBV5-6,CASSLGTLTEKLFF
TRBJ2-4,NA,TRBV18,CASSELAKNIQYF
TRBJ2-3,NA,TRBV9,CASSVALLDTQYF
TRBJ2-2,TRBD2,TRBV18,CASSPGLAGTGELFF
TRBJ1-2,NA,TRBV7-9,CASSLGDSYTF
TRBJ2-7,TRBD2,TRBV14,CASSHRGRAREQYF
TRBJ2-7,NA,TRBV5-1,CASSPRDPYEQYF
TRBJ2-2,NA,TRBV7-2,CASSLALRAGELFF
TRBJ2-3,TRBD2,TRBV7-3,CASSLKRDRYTDTQYF
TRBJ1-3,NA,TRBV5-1,CASSLLGSDSGNTIYF
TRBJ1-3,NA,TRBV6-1,CASSEGGPRNTIYF
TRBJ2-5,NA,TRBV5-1,CASSLRQGQETQYF
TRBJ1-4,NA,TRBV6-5,CASSSLLGGSNEKLFF
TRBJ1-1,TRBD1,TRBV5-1,CASSQDRTNTEAFF
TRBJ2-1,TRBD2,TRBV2,CASSEALGGRSQNNEQFF
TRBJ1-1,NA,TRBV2,CASRAQGLNTEAFF
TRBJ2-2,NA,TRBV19,CASSIRGGELFF
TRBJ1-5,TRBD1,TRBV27,CASSPRDSYQPQHF
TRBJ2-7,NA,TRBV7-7,CASSTEHGYEQYF
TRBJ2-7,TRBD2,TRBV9,CASSSGGSSYEQYF
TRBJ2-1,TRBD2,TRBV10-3,CAISGRDGEGEQFF
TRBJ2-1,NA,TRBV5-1,CASSKQQLGSSYNEQFF
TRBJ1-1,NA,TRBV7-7,CASSRTQNTEAFF